This TCR beta chain was found in a study of regulatory T cells in long-lasting Graves disease. Study-wide background: Antithyroid drug exposure in newly diagnosed Graves' patients had lasted under 3 months.

Germline V lookup: CDR1 LGHNA, CDR2 YNFKEQ. The CDR3 is made up of 18 amino acids. Time point: newly diagnosed GD, antithyroid drugs for less than 3 months. From RNA extracted from PBMCs, the TCR library was made. Broader study findings: Patients with persistent Graves' had lower TCR diversity than newly diagnosed patients. Sample size was small, which may have lowered accuracy.

Arm-PCR of CDR3 regions with iRepertoire HTBI primers generated TCR beta libraries. TCRdb passed the multiplex PCR reads through MiXCR, listing each CDR3 protein once. The sample has roughly 420,000 distinct CDR3 sequences, less than 20% seen once. With respect to this clonotype: Antigen specificity is unknown. Sequence at one end of the junction differs from germline and may be a read error.

This clonotype was sampled from a female donor with Graves disease. The source was peripheral blood mononuclear cells (PBMCs), collected at new diagnosis, from a patient treated with antithyroid drugs. The genes are TRBV4-2 and TRBJ2-3, with D maybe TRBD2 (6 bases). The CDR3 DNA sequence: TGTCCCAGCAGCCAAGGAGGGATGAGAGGGGCCGGGGCAGATACGCAGTATTTT. Residues: CPSSQGGMRGAGADTQYF.